Shown below are 20 T cell receptor beta chains from a single sample sequenced in a study of cytomegalovirus exposure and HLA in healthy donors. The PCR was carried out with 60 Vbeta primers and 13 Jbeta primers. Libraries were prepared by immunoSEQ multiplex PCR; TCRdb keeps only in-frame clonotypes and omits some of them. The sample yields 170,000 or so clones, 70% to 80% seen once. Sequenced: PBMCs. Receptors were obtained from a male donor in good health and CMV-seronegative.

This chain joins TRBV5-1 and TRBJ2-5; 13 nucleotides agree with TRBD2. The germline CDR1 and CDR2 sequences are SGHRS and YFSETQ. The trim removed 7 bases at V and 2 bases at J, leaving 8 bases unmatched. The CDR3 contains 16 residues. The CDR3 coding sequence is TGCGCCAGCTTTAGGGGGGGACTAGCGGGACAAGAGACCCAGTACTTC. It specifies CASFRGGLAGQETQYF.

The rearrangement links TRBV14 to TRBJ2-7; 9 positions agree with TRBD1. Germline loops: CDR1 SGHDN, CDR2 FVKESK. This CDR3 has 16 residues. With V trimmed by 3 bases and J by 6 bases, 12 bases remained unmatched. The CDR3: CASSHRTGEGRGEQYF. For the CDR3, the DNA is TGTGCCAGCAGCCACAGGACAGGGGAAGGTCGCGGCGAGCAGTACTTC.

The V and J genes are TRBV7-9 and TRBJ1-1; TRBD1 matches 8 bases. The junction had 11 bases not matched to a gene; V was cut back by 6 bases and J by 5 bases. The CDR3 contains 15 residues. Germline CDR1 is SEHNR and CDR2 is FQNEAQ (reference sequence). The CDR3 sequence is CASSTTGGGRTEAFF. In nucleotides, the CDR3 is TGTGCCAGCAGTACAACAGGGGGAGGAAGGACTGAAGCTTTCTTT.

The chain combines TRBV28 with TRBJ2-5; 7 positions match TRBD1. V lost 7 bases and J lost 9; bases outside the gene matches: 11. The CDR3 is 13 residues long. The germline V gene encodes CDR1 MDHEN and CDR2 SYDVKM. The CDR3 nucleotides are TGTGCCAGCACCACTGGGACAGCTCTGCCCCAGTACTTC. It translates to CASTTGTALPQYF.

This clone was found a few times. The chain combines TRBV4-1 with TRBJ2-7, with TRBD1 matching 7 bases. V dropped 5 bases and J dropped 2; count of bases not matched to a gene: 12. This CDR3 spans 16 amino acids. The germline gives CDR1 MGHRA, CDR2 YSYEKL. The CDR3 sequence: CASSARDSDRAYEQYF. DNA for the CDR3: TGCGCCAGCAGCGCCCGTGACAGCGACAGGGCCTACGAGCAGTACTTC.

The chain is built from TRBV11-2 and TRBJ1-3; no reliable D call. V was pared by 5 bases and J by 2 bases, with 13 bases between. There are 15 residues in the CDR3. Germline V CDR1 and CDR2: SGHAT, FQNNGV. The CDR3 sequence: CASSPGREPGNTIYF. CDR3 sequence (DNA): TGTGCCAGCAGCCCCGGAAGGGAGCCTGGAAACACCATATATTTT.

The J gene is TRBJ2-2, the V gene TRBV27; 8 bases fit TRBD2. CDR1 is MNHEY, CDR2 SMNVEV, per germline (reference sequence). Germline trimming cut 4 bases from V and 10 bases from J; bases unmatched to any gene: 5. The CDR3 length is 13 residues. In DNA form, the CDR3 reads TGTGCCAGCAGTTGGACTAGCCCGGAGGAGCTGTTTTTT. This translates into CASSWTSPEELFF.

This chain connects TRBV7-6 to TRBJ2-1; 9 bases agree with TRBD2. Losses at the gene ends were 3 bases for V and 8 bases for J; bases not matched to a gene: 8. In germline, CDR1 is SGHVS, CDR2 FNYEAQ. The CDR3 has 15 residues. CDR3 sequence reads: CASSFLAGDKDEQFF. CDR3 in DNA: TGTGCCAGCAGCTTTTTAGCGGGAGACAAGGATGAGCAGTTCTTC.

The CDR3 is CASLTGTGVPGELFF. In DNA form, the CDR3 reads TGTGCCAGCCTTACCGGGACAGGGGTACCCGGGGAGCTGTTTTTT. The gene calls are TRBV28 and TRBJ2-2; TRBD1 agrees at 10 bases. This CDR3 contains 15 residues. Germline values: CDR1 MDHEN, CDR2 SYDVKM. V lost 8 bases and J lost 6; bases outside the gene matches: 9.

This clone was recorded once. The chain couples TRBV7-9 to TRBJ2-3, with TRBD2 identical over 8 bases. CDR1 and CDR2 (germline): SEHNR, FQNEAQ (reference sequence). This CDR3 has 15 residues. The ends lost 3 bases at V and 0 bases at J; junction bases unmatched: 2. This CDR3 is CASSFSGESTDTQYF. The CDR3 DNA follows: TGTGCCAGCAGCTTTAGCGGGGAAAGCACAGATACGCAGTATTTT. Using reference TRBV7-9 and TRBJ2-3 for the parts outside the CDR3, the full variable domain is DTGVSQNPRHKITKRGQNVTFRCDPISEHNRLYWYRQTLGQGPEFLTYFQNEAQLEKSRLLSDRFSAERPKGSFSTLEIQRTEQGDSAMYLCASSFSGESTDTQYFGPGTRLTVL.

The CDR3 DNA reads as TGTGCCAGCAGCCCAAGAGATAACTATGGCTACACCTTC. This translates into CASSPRDNYGYTF. V usage is TRBV7-2 and J usage is TRBJ1-2, with D unclear. CDR1 and CDR2 from the germline V gene are SGHTA and FQGNSA. V was pared by 5 bases and J by 1 base, with 8 bases between. The CDR3 contains 13 residues. The full variable domain, completed using reference TRBV7-2 and TRBJ1-2, is GAGVSQSPSNKVTEKGKDVELRCDPISGHTALYWYRQSLGQGLEFLIYFQGNSAPDKSGLPSDRFSAERTGGSVSTLTIQRTQQEDSAVYLCASSPRDNYGYTFGSGTRLTVV.

The chain joins TRBV6-6 to TRBJ1-5, with D possibly being TRBD1 (6 bases). Germline values: CDR1 MNHNY, CDR2 SVGAGI (reference sequence). The CDR3 has 14 residues. Trimming left V 5 bases short and J 5 bases short, with 13 bases between. CDR3 coding DNA: TGTGCCAGCAGTGAGACAGGTCCGCATCAGCCCCAGCATTTT. Protein product: CASSETGPHQPQHF.

This clone was seen ten or more times. The chain employs TRBV6-6 and TRBJ2-1, with 7 nucleotides matching TRBD2. The ends lost 8 bases at V and 6 bases at J; junction bases unmatched: 4. The CDR3 sequence is 12 residues long. Germline loops: CDR1 MNHNY, CDR2 SVGAGI (reference sequence). The chain's CDR3 is CASSSGVNEQFF. CDR3 nucleotides: TGTGCCAGCTCCAGCGGGGTCAATGAGCAGTTCTTC.

This sequence joins TRBV9 and TRBJ2-7; 9 bases agree with TRBD1. V was pared by 3 bases and J by 3 bases, with 7 bases of the junction left unmatched. The CDR3 spans 15 residues. Germline V gene data show CDR1 as SGDLS and CDR2 as YYNGEE. The CDR3, as DNA: TGTGCCAGCAGCGGCCCTGACAGGGGGAGCTACGAGCAGTACTTC. Its translation: CASSGPDRGSYEQYF.

This rearrangement joins TRBV28 to TRBJ2-7, with 8 bases fitting TRBD2. V gave up 6 bases and J gave up 3 bases; unmatched junction bases: 10. The CDR3 extends over 15 amino acids. Germline V CDR1 and CDR2: MDHEN, SYDVKM. The CDR3 nucleotides read TGTGCCAGCAGCTTAACAGCGGGAGTTCTCTACGAGCAGTACTTC. Protein product: CASSLTAGVLYEQYF.

The chain joins TRBV25-1 to TRBJ1-1; perhaps TRBD1 as D (6 bases). This CDR3 has 11 amino acids. The V end was cut by 2 bases, the J end by 10 bases, with 8 bases between. Germline V gene sequence: CDR1 MGHDK, CDR2 SYGVNS. CDR3 sequence: CASSEPRGAFF. Here the CDR3 DNA reads TGTGCCAGCAGTGAACCCAGGGGAGCTTTCTTT. Together with reference TRBV25-1 and TRBJ1-1, the CDR3 gives the full variable domain: EADIYQTPRYLVIGTGKKITLECSQTMGHDKMYWYQQDPGMELHLIHYSYGVNSTEKGDLSSESTVSRIRTEHFPLTLESARPSHTSQYLCASSEPRGAFFGQGTRLTVV.

V gene TRBV27 combines with J gene TRBJ1-2; tentatively, D is TRBD1 (6 bases). CDR1 and CDR2 from the germline V gene are MNHEY and SMNVEV (reference sequence). V lost 3 bases and J 8 bases, leaving 16 bases between the germline ends. This CDR3 comprises 14 residues. Here the CDR3 reads CASSFHAGGGGYTF. The CDR3 region has the DNA TGTGCCAGCAGTTTCCACGCCGGTGGGGGCGGCTACACCTTC.

The chain uses TRBV5-1 and TRBJ1-1; D gene ambiguous. Germline CDR1 reads SGHRS; CDR2 reads YFSETQ. The CDR3 contains 14 residues. V gave up 0 bases and J gave up 0 bases, with 6 bases separating them. The DNA for the CDR3 is TGCGCCAGCAGCTTGGTACAAATGAACACTGAAGCTTTCTTT. Protein sequence: CASSLVQMNTEAFF.

This chain connects TRBV27 to TRBJ1-4; 9 bases agree with TRBD1. V shed 0 bases and J 8 bases; nucleotides not matched to a gene: 10. Germline CDR1 reads MNHEY; CDR2 reads SMNVEV (reference sequence). The CDR3 spans 17 residues. DNA for the CDR3: TGTGCCAGCAGTTTATCTGCCGCGACAGGGGGTCGGGAAAAACTGTTTTTT. Protein sequence: CASSLSAATGGREKLFF.

A few counts support this clone. This chain uses TRBV12-2 with TRBJ1-3; the D segment call TRBD1 is taken from the table without a DNA check. TRBV12-2 is tagged as a pseudogene. This CDR3 region has 16 residues. The CDR3 DNA sequence: TGTGCAAGTCGCCACCGGACAGGCCAGCGGGGAAACACCATATATTTT. Translation gives CASRHRTGQRGNTIYF.